The rows below give T cell receptor beta chains drawn from one sample of a study of patients and donors after allogeneic stem cell transplantation. Each CDR3 protein is one row after TCRdb ran MiXCR on the RT-PCR reads. This sample carries 190,000 or so distinct CDR3 sequences, 35% to 45% of them seen once, and the ten largest clones take around a tenth. Sequencing was done on a sample of blood, either unsorted or a sorted T cell fraction (not recorded which). The receptor source for this set is a human donor who was either an allogeneic HSCT recipient or a stem cell or donor lymphocyte infusion donor (not recorded which). It is not recorded whose cells these are; they may come from a transplant donor. Both conserved end residues are part of each CDR3. Each record gives: clone size, D gene, V gene, J gene, CDR3 protein, CDR3 DNA. The D gene is left open where the match is weak. Not all rows give a size; the values are once, few, many and, for expanded clones, a class.

NA,NA,TRBV6-2/TRBV6-3,TRBJ1-1,CASSYSGVGNTEAFF,TGTGCCAGCAGTTACTCGGGGGTCGGGAACACTGAAGCTTTCTTT
NA,NA,TRBV4-2,TRBJ2-5,CASSQDPTEETQYF,TGTGCCAGCAGCCAAGATCCCACCGAGGAGACCCAGTACTTC
few,NA,TRBV19,TRBJ1-3,CASSRGLGGAIYF,TGTGCCAGTAGTCGTGGACTGGGGGGAGCCATATATTTT
NA,TRBD2,TRBV29-1,TRBJ2-1,CSVVSRGAYNEQFF,TGCAGCGTTGTTAGTCGGGGGGCCTACAATGAGCAGTTCTTC
few,TRBD1,TRBV29-1,TRBJ2-7,CSVWTGSSYEQYF,TGCAGCGTCTGGACAGGGAGCTCCTACGAGCAGTACTTC
few,NA,TRBV27,TRBJ1-6,CASSLVRARNNSPLHF,TGTGCCAGCAGTTTGGTCAGGGCCAGGAACAATTCACCCCTCCACTTT
few,NA,TRBV12-3/TRBV12-4,TRBJ1-3,CASSLRVGGNTIYF,TGTGCCAGCAGTTTAAGGGTAGGAGGAAACACCATATATTTT
NA,NA,TRBV12-3/TRBV12-4,TRBJ1-1,CASSFKQGLRNTEAFF,TGTGCCAGCAGTTTTAAACAGGGCCTAAGGAACACTGAAGCTTTCTTT
NA,TRBD1,TRBV20-1,TRBJ1-1,CSAFRGHMNTEAFF,TGCAGTGCATTCAGGGGGCACATGAACACTGAAGCTTTCTTT
NA,TRBD1,TRBV5-1,TRBJ1-1,CASSFGTAVEAFF,TGCGCCAGCAGCTTCGGGACAGCTGTCGAAGCTTTCTTT
NA,NA,TRBV18,TRBJ1-5,CASSPEGIGNQPQHF,TGTGCCAGCTCACCAGAGGGAATTGGCAATCAGCCCCAGCATTTT
few,TRBD1,TRBV2,TRBJ1-2,CASNRDRGHGYTF,TGTGCCAGCAATCGGGACAGGGGCCATGGCTACACCTTC
NA,TRBD2,TRBV28,TRBJ2-5,CASSDGTSYGETQYF,TGTGCCAGCAGCGACGGGACTAGCTATGGTGAGACCCAGTACTTC
many,NA,TRBV5-4,TRBJ1-1,CASSLGAGGNTEAFF,TGTGCCAGCAGCTTGGGGGCCGGGGGGAACACTGAAGCTTTCTTT
few,NA,TRBV3-1,TRBJ2-1,CASSPMTASNEQFF,TGTGCCAGCAGCCCGATGACAGCGTCCAATGAGCAGTTCTTC
few,TRBD2,TRBV6-6,TRBJ2-5,CASSIWTSGGRETQYF,TGTGCCAGCAGTATCTGGACTAGCGGGGGGAGGGAGACCCAGTACTTC
NA,TRBD1,TRBV27,TRBJ1-2,CASSRTGGGYGYTF,TGTGCCAGCAGTAGAACAGGGGGCGGCTATGGCTACACCTTC
NA,TRBD1,TRBV7-9,TRBJ2-7,CASSNYRDRNIYEQYF,TGTGCCAGCAGCAATTACCGGGACAGAAATATCTACGAGCAGTACTTC
NA,NA,TRBV3-1,TRBJ2-3,CASSQIGVLDQYF,TGTGCCAGCAGCCAAATCGGGGTACTGGACCAGTATTTT
NA,NA,TRBV5-1,TRBJ2-5,CASSLAHEETQYF,TGCGCCAGCAGCTTGGCTCATGAGGAGACCCAGTACTTC
NA,NA,TRBV14,TRBJ2-3,CASSQDGQLNTDTQYF,TGTGCCAGCAGCCAAGATGGCCAGCTTAACACAGATACGCAGTATTTT
NA,NA,TRBV5-6,TRBJ2-5,CASSYRDRGAQYF,TGTGCCAGCAGTTACCGGGACCGCGGTGCCCAGTACTTC
NA,NA,TRBV3-1,TRBJ2-2,CASSQQPPPNTGELFF,TGTGCCAGCAGCCAACAGCCACCACCCAACACCGGGGAGCTGTTTTTT
NA,TRBD1,TRBV7-9,TRBJ1-4,CAWEGGRYNEKLFF,TGTGCCTGGGAAGGGGGCAGATATAATGAAAAACTGTTTTTT
few,TRBD2,TRBV7-6,TRBJ2-3,CASSSPLSGAQLDTQYF,TGTGCCAGCAGCTCCCCCCTCAGCGGGGCGCAGCTAGATACGCAGTATTTT
NA,NA,TRBV12-3/TRBV12-4,TRBJ2-4,CASSEGHLAKNIQYF,TGTGCCAGCAGTGAGGGACACCTAGCCAAAAACATTCAGTACTTC
NA,NA,TRBV6-6,TRBJ1-1,CASSWGRGTEAFF,TGTGCCAGCAGTTGGGGCCGGGGCACTGAAGCTTTCTTT
NA,NA,TRBV10-3,TRBJ1-1,CAIKEQVDTEAFF,TGTGCCATCAAGGAACAGGTCGACACTGAAGCTTTCTTT
few,NA,TRBV5-1,TRBJ1-1,CASSLAPTANTEAFF,TGCGCCAGCAGCTTGGCTCCGACAGCGAACACTGAAGCTTTCTTT
NA,NA,TRBV30,TRBJ2-3,CAWDSGTDTQYF,TGTGCCTGGGATAGCGGCACAGATACGCAGTATTTT
NA,NA,TRBV6-2/TRBV6-3,TRBJ2-6,CASSYVEAGANVLTF,TGTGCCAGCAGTTACGTAGAGGCTGGGGCCAACGTCCTGACTTTC
NA,TRBD2,TRBV29-1,TRBJ2-3,CSVEKRTSGGPGSTDTQYF,TGCAGCGTTGAAAAAAGAACTAGCGGGGGCCCAGGGAGCACAGATACGCAGTATTTT